This T cell receptor (beta chain) was found in a study of beta chain features in type 1 diabetes. Findings of the study overall: No resolution was reached here on whether HLA type influences TCRB rearrangement. Shorter TCRB CDR3s, moderately but significantly so, marked every one of the four CD4+ subsets in Type 1 diabetes patients.

As every portion of the isolated RNA was reverse transcribed, the sequencing read expressed TCRB transcripts. The repertoire was sequenced with immunoSEQ multiplex PCR; TCRdb's copy has only in-frame clones and lacks some. The table records some 350,000 clones, over 8.5% of them present only once. This clone has a count of ten or more. The antigen is not known. Germline CDR1 and CDR2: SGDLS and YYNGEE. V lost 4 bases, J lost 7 bases, and 17 bases lay in between. The CDR3 totals 15 residues. The clonotype was recovered from a man aged 25 to 40 with type 1 diabetes. The J gene is TRBJ1-4, the V gene TRBV9; TRBD1 might be the D (6 bases). Sequencing used central memory CD4+ T cells from blood. This CDR3 is CASSPTDRLLEKLFF. CDR3 coding DNA: TGTGCCAGCAGCCCGACCGACAGGTTGCTTGAAAAACTGTTTTTT.